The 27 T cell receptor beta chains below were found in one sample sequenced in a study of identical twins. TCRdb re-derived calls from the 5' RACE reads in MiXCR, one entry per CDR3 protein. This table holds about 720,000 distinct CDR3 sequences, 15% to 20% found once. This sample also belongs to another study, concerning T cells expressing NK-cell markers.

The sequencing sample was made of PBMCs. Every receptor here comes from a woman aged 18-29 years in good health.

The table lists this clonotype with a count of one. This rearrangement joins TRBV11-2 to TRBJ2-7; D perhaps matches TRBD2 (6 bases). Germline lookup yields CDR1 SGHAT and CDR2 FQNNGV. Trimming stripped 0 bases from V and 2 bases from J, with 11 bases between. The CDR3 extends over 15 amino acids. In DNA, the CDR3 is TGTGCCAGCAGCTTAGATGGGGGGTCCACCTACGAGCAGTACTTC. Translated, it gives CASSLDGGSTYEQYF.

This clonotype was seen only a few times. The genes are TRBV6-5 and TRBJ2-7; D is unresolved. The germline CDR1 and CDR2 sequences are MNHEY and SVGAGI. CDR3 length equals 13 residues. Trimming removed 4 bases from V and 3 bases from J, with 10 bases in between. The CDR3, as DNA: TGTGCCAGCAGTTTGTCGCAATACTACGAGCAGTACTTC. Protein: CASSLSQYYEQYF.

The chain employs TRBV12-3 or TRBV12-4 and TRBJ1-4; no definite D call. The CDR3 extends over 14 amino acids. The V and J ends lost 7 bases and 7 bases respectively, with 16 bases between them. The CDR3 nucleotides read TGTGCCAGCACTGCGGCCGCCTGGGGTGAAAAACTGTTTTTT. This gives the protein CASTAAAWGEKLFF.

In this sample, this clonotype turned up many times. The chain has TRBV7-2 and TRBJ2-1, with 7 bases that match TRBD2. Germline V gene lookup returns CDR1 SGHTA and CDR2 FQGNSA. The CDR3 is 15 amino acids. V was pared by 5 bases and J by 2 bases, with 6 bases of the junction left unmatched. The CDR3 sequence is CASSRAGTTYNEQFF. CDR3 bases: TGTGCCAGCAGCCGAGCCGGGACTACCTACAATGAGCAGTTCTTC.

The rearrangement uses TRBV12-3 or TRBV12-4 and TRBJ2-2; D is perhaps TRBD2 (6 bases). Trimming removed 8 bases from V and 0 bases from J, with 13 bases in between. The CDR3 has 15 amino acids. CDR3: CASRGGGANTGELFF. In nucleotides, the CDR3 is TGTGCCAGCCGGGGAGGCGGCGCGAACACCGGGGAGCTGTTTTTT.

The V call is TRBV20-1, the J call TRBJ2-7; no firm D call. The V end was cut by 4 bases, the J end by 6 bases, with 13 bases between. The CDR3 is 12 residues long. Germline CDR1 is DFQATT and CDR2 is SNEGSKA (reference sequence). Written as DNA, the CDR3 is TGCAGTGCTACCCGGCCCGAACGCGAGCAGTACTTC. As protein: CSATRPEREQYF.

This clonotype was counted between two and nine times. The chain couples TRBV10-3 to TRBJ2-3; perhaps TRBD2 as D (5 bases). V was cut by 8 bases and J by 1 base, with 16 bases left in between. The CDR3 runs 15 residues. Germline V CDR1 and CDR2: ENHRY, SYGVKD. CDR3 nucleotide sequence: TGTGCCATCGGCGGTAGGGCGAGGGGCACAGATACGCAGTATTTT. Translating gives CAIGGRARGTDTQYF.

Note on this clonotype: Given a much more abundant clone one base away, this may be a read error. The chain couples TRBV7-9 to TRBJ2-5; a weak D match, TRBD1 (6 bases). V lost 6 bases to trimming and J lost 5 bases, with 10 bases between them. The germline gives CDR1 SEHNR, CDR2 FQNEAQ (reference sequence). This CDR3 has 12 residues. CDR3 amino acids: CASRGGSETQYF. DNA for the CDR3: TGTGCCAGCAGAGGGGGATCGGAGACCCAGTACTTC.

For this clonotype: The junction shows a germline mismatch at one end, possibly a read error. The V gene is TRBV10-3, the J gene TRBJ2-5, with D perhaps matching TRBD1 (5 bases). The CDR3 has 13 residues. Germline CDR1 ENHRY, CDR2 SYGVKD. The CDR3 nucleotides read TGTGCCATCCCCCAGGGCAGAGTGGAGACCCAGTATTTC. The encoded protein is CAIPQGRVETQYF.

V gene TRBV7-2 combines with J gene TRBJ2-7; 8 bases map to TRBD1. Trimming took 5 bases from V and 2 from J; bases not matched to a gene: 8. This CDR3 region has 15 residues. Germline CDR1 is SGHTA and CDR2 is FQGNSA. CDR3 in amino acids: CASSPAGTGTYEQYF. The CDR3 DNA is TGTGCCAGCAGCCCGGCCGGGACAGGCACCTACGAGCAGTACTTC. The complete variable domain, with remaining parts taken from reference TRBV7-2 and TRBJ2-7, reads GAGVSQSPSNKVTEKGKDVELRCDPISGHTALYWYRQSLGQGLEFLIYFQGNSAPDKSGLPSDRFSAERTGGSVSTLTIQRTQQEDSAVYLCASSPAGTGTYEQYFGPGTRLTVT.

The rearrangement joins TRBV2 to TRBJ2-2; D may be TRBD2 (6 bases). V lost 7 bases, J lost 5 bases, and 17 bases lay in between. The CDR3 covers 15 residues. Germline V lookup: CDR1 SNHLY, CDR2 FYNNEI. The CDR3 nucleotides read TGTGCCAGCATAGTATTCGGGAGTGTGACCGGGGAGCTGTTTTTT. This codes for CASIVFGSVTGELFF.

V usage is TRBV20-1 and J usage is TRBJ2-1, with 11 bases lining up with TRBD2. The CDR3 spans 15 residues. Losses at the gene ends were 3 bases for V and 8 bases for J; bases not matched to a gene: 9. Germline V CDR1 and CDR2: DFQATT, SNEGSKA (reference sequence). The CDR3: CSASRLAGGRDEQFF. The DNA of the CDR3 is TGCAGTGCTAGTCGGCTAGCGGGGGGTCGTGATGAGCAGTTCTTC.

The CDR3 nucleotides are TGTGCCAGCACCTCGCGGGACGATGAAGCTTTCTTT. This gives the protein CASTSRDDEAFF. The chain combines TRBV27 with TRBJ1-1; possibly TRBD1 for D (5 bases). Trimming removed 7 bases from V and 7 bases from J, with 13 bases in between. CDR3 length: 12 residues. Germline V gene lookup returns CDR1 MNHEY and CDR2 SMNVEV (reference sequence).

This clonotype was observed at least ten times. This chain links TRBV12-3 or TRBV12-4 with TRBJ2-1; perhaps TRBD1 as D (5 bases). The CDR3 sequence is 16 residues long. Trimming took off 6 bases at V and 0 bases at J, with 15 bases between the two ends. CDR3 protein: CASRSTTGSSYNEQFF. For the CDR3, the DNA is TGTGCCAGCAGAAGTACAACAGGTAGCTCCTACAATGAGCAGTTCTTC.

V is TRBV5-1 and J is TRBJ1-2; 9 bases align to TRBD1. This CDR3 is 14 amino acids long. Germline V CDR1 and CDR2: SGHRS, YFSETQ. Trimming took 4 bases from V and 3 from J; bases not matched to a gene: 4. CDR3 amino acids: CASSTQGADYGYTF. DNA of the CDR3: TGCGCCAGCAGCACACAGGGGGCGGACTATGGCTACACCTTC.

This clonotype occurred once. CDR3 DNA sequence: TGTGCCACCAGCAGTCGTGGGGGGGGCGTGCTCTCAAATGAGCAGTTCTTC. Amino acid sequence: CATSSRGGGVLSNEQFF. This chain connects TRBV15 to TRBJ2-1; D might be TRBD2 (7 bases). V was cut by 3 bases and J by 7 bases, with 22 bases left in between. The CDR3 runs to 17 residues. CDR1 and CDR2 (germline): LNHNV, YYDKDF (reference sequence). Supplemented by reference TRBV15 and TRBJ2-1, the full variable domain reads DAMVIQNPRYQVTQFGKPVTLSCSQTLNHNVMYWYQQKSSQAPKLLFHYYDKDFNNEADTPDNFQSRRPNTSFCFLDIRSPGLGDTAMYLCATSSRGGGVLSNEQFFGPGTRLTVL.

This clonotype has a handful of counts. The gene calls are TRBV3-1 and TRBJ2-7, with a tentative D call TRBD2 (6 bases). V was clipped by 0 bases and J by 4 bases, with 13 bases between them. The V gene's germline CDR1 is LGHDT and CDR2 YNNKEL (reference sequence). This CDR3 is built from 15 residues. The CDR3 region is CASSQDRGLGYEQYF. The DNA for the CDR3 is TGTGCCAGCAGCCAAGATAGGGGACTCGGGTACGAGCAGTACTTC.

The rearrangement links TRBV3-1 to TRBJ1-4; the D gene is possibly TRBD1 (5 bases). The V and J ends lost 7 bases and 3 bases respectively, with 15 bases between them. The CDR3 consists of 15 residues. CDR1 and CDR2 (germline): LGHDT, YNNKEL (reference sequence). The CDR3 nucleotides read TGTGCCAGCAAATCATTCGGGGGAGCTAATGAAAAACTGTTTTTT. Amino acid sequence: CASKSFGGANEKLFF. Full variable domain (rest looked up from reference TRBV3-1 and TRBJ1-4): DTAVSQTPKYLVTQMGNDKSIKCEQNLGHDTMYWYKQDSKKFLKIMFSYNNKELIINETVPNRFSPKSPDKAHLNLHINSLELGDSAVYFCASKSFGGANEKLFFGSGTQLSVL.

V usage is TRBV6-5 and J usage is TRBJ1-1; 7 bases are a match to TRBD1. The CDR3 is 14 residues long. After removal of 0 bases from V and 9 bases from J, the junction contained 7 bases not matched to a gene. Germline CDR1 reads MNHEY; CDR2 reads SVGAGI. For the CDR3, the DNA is TGTGCCAGCAGTTACTCGAGAGGACAGGAGAAAGCTTTCTTT. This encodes CASSYSRGQEKAFF.

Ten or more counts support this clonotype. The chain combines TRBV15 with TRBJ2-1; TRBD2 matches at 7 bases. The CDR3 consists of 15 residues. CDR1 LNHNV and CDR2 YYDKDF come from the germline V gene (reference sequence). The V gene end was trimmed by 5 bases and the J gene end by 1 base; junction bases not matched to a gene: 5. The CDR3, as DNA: TGTGCCACCAGCCGTTCAGCGGGATCCTACAATGAGCAGTTCTTC. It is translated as CATSRSAGSYNEQFF. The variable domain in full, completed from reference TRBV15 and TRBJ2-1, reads DAMVIQNPRYQVTQFGKPVTLSCSQTLNHNVMYWYQQKSSQAPKLLFHYYDKDFNNEADTPDNFQSRRPNTSFCFLDIRSPGLGDTAMYLCATSRSAGSYNEQFFGPGTRLTVL.

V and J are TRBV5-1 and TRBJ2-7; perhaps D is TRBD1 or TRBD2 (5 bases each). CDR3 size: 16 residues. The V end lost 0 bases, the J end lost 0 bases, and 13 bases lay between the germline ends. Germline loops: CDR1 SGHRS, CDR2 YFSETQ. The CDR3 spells CASSLGPTGGSYEQYF. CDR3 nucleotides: TGCGCCAGCAGCTTGGGTCCCACAGGAGGCTCCTACGAGCAGTACTTC.

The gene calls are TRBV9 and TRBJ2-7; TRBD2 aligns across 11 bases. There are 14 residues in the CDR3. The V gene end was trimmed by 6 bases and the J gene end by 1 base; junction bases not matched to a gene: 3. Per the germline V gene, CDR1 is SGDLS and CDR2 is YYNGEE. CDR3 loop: CASNIAGGSYEQYF. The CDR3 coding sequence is TGTGCCAGCAACATAGCGGGAGGGTCCTACGAGCAGTACTTC. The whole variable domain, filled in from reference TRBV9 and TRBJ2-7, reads DSGVTQTPKHLITATGQRVTLRCSPRSGDLSVYWYQQSLDQGLQFLIQYYNGEERAKGNILERFSAQQFPDLHSELNLSSLELGDSALYFCASNIAGGSYEQYFGPGTRLTVT.

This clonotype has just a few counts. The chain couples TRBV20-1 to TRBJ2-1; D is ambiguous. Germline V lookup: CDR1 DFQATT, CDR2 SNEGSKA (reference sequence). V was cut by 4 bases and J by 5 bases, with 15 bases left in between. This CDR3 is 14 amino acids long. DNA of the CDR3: TGCAGTGCTACGGCAATGCGCATCGACAATGAGCAGTTCTTC. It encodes CSATAMRIDNEQFF.

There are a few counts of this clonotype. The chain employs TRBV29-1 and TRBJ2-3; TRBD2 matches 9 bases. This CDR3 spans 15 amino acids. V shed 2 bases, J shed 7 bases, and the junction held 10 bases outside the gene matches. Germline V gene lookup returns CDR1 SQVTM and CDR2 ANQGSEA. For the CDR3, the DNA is TGCAGCGTTGAACTCCAGGGACTAGCCACCAATACGCAGTATTTT. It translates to CSVELQGLATNTQYF.

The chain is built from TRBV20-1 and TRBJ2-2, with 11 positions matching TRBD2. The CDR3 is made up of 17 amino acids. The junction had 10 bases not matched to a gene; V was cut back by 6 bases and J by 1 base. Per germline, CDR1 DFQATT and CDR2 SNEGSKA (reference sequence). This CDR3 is CSAQGQGLAVNTGELFF. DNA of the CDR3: TGCAGTGCCCAAGGACAGGGACTAGCGGTGAACACCGGGGAGCTGTTTTTT.

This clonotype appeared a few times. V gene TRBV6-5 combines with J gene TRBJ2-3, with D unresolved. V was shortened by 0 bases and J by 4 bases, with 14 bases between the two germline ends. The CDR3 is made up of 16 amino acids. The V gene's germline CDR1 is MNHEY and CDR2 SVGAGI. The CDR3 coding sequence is TGTGCCAGCAGTTACTCGGGCCCAGGTATAGCAGATACGCAGTATTTT. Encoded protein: CASSYSGPGIADTQYF.

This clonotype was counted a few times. This CDR3 reads CASRKTAREQFF. As DNA, the CDR3 is TGTGCCAGCAGGAAGACTGCGAGGGAGCAGTTCTTC. The J gene is TRBJ2-1, the V gene TRBV12-3 or TRBV12-4; D gene unclear. The V end was cut by 6 bases, the J end by 10 bases, with 13 bases between. This CDR3 has 12 residues.